This T cell receptor beta chain was retrieved from a study of neurological immune-mediated disorders. TCRdb called the 5' RACE reads again in MiXCR, with one record for every CDR3 protein. The table lists roughly 88,000 distinct CDR3 sequences, 3.5% of them singletons, with 2.9% in the top ten. The V segment lost 6 bases and the J segment 6 bases; nucleotides outside the gene matches: 12. The CDR3 has 16 residues. This clonotype was detected many times. The chain links TRBV12-3 or TRBV12-4 to TRBJ2-2; 8 bases are shared with TRBD2. This receptor was identified in a woman aged 45-65 years with multiple sclerosis. Sequencing was carried out using PBMCs. CDR3: CASRPGGGRWSGELFF. In DNA, the CDR3 is TGTGCCAGCAGGCCGGGGGGGGGCAGGTGGTCCGGGGAGCTGTTTTTT.